A single sample gave rise to the 14 T cell receptor beta chains below, sequenced in a study of cytomegalovirus exposure and HLA in healthy donors. With 60 Vbeta and 13 Jbeta primers, the PCR was carried out. Method: immunoSEQ multiplex PCR; TCRdb's copy keeps in-frame clones and lacks some. Seen here are 62,000 or so clones, more than 75% observed once, and the top ten hold about 1.5%. The sequenced material came from PBMCs. All receptors come from a young man in good health and CMV-seronegative.

This clone has only a few counts. The chain has TRBV5-1 and TRBJ2-3; 7 positions match TRBD1. With 0 bases clipped from V and 5 bases from J, the junction kept 6 bases outside the gene matches. The CDR3 loop spans 15 amino acids. Germline V gene data show CDR1 as SGHRS and CDR2 as YFSETQ. The CDR3 reads CASSLDWDSGDTQYF. DNA of the CDR3: TGCGCCAGCAGCTTGGATTGGGACAGTGGAGATACGCAGTATTTT.

The chain joins TRBV28 to TRBJ2-3; 7 bases are shared with TRBD2. CDR3 length: 15 residues. CDR1 MDHEN and CDR2 SYDVKM come from the germline V gene. The junction had 18 bases not matched to a gene; V was cut back by 6 bases and J by 12 bases. CDR3 sequence reads: CASSRPASGTTRQYF. The CDR3 DNA reads TGTGCCAGCAGCCGACCCGCCTCCGGGACTACCAGACAGTATTTT.

The gene calls are TRBV4-1 and TRBJ1-2; D gene unclear. Trimming removed 0 bases at V and 4 bases at J, with 12 bases between. Germline V gene data show CDR1 as MGHRA and CDR2 as YSYEKL. The CDR3 is made up of 15 amino acids. CDR3 nucleotide sequence: TGCGCCAGCAGCCAAGATGAGGGAGCGCTCTATGGCTACACCTTC. It yields the protein CASSQDEGALYGYTF.

This clone appeared a few times. V gene TRBV29-1 combines with J gene TRBJ2-5; TRBD1 matches 10 bases. V lost 2 bases, J lost 5 bases, and 2 bases stayed unmatched. CDR3 size: 13 residues. The V gene's germline CDR1 is SQVTM and CDR2 ANQGSEA. CDR3 nucleotides: TGCAGCGTTGAACCGGACAGGGGGGAGACCCAGTACTTC. Protein product: CSVEPDRGETQYF.

The CDR3 spells CASSLDRYSPLHF. CDR3 sequence (DNA): TGTGCCAGCAGTTTGGACAGGTATTCACCCCTCCACTTT. The rearrangement uses TRBV28 and TRBJ1-6, with 7 bases fitting TRBD1. The CDR3 sequence is 13 residues long. Germline lookup yields CDR1 MDHEN and CDR2 SYDVKM. J was trimmed by 8 bases and V by 3 bases; bases with no gene match: 1.

Comment on this clone: One junction end does not reproduce the germline sequence, and a read error may be involved. The rearrangement joins TRBV7-7 to TRBJ1-3; D perhaps matches TRBD1 (5 bases). Germline CDR1 is SSHAT and CDR2 is FNYEAQ (reference sequence). This CDR3 contains 22 residues. In DNA form, the CDR3 reads TGTGCTAGCAGCTTAGACCCCTTATGTTTGGGCGCAGGGCGACCCTCTGGAAACACCATATATTTT. It specifies CASSLDPLCLGAGRPSGNTIYF.

The V call is TRBV30, the J call TRBJ1-4, with 10 bases that match TRBD1. The CDR3 spans 14 residues. J gave up 7 bases and V 2 bases, and 4 bases lay outside the gene matches. Per the germline V gene, CDR1 is GTSNPN and CDR2 is SVGIG (reference sequence). The CDR3 DNA reads as TGTGCCTGGAGTCCCCGGGACAGGGGTGAAAAACTGTTTTTT. This translates into CAWSPRDRGEKLFF.

The V gene is TRBV7-8, the J gene TRBJ2-2; 7 positions match TRBD2. With V trimmed by 2 bases and J by 9 bases, 3 bases remained unmatched. Germline-derived CDR1 and CDR2 are SGHVS and FQNEAQ. The CDR3 consists of 13 residues. As DNA, the CDR3 is TGTGCCAGCAGCTTACCTAGCGGACGGGAGCTGTTTTTT. Its protein product is CASSLPSGRELFF.

V gene TRBV9 combines with J gene TRBJ2-2; 8 bases agree with TRBD1. CDR1 is SGDLS and CDR2 is YYNGEE in the germline V gene. The CDR3 spans 15 residues. Unmatched junction bases numbered 6, after V lost 4 bases and J lost 4 bases. The CDR3 protein is CASSSDRVGTGELFF. The CDR3 nucleotides are TGTGCCAGCAGCTCGGACAGGGTCGGCACCGGGGAGCTGTTTTTT.

The chain is built from TRBV9 and TRBJ1-1; D unclear. Germline CDR1 reads SGDLS; CDR2 reads YYNGEE. V was cut by 0 bases and J by 4 bases, with 13 bases left in between. CDR3 length: 15 amino acids. CDR3 loop: CASSVDWRVGTEAFF. The CDR3 bases are TGTGCCAGCAGCGTAGATTGGAGGGTCGGCACTGAAGCTTTCTTT.

This clone has only one observation. Here the CDR3 reads CASTLTGSSYNSPLHF. In nucleotides, the CDR3 is TGTGCCAGCACCTTGACAGGGAGCTCCTATAATTCACCCCTCCACTTT. The chain has TRBV28 and TRBJ1-6; 7 bases agree with TRBD1. The germline CDR1 and CDR2 sequences are MDHEN and SYDVKM. The CDR3 runs 16 residues. J gave up 0 bases and V 7 bases, and 6 bases lay outside the gene matches.

This sequence joins TRBV9 and TRBJ2-6; 7 bases align to TRBD1. This CDR3 spans 18 amino acids. V gave up 3 bases and J gave up 0 bases; unmatched junction bases: 9. Germline V gene data show CDR1 as SGDLS and CDR2 as YYNGEE. CDR3 DNA: TGTGCCAGCAGCGATGGACAGGAGACATTCTCTGGGGCCAACGTCCTGACTTTC. Amino acid sequence: CASSDGQETFSGANVLTF.

The chain joins TRBV6-5 to TRBJ2-2; D gene ambiguous. V was pared by 7 bases and J by 2 bases, with 8 bases between. Per germline, CDR1 MNHEY and CDR2 SVGAGI. CDR3 length: 13 residues. In DNA form, the CDR3 reads TGTGCCAGCATAGAGGTTAACACCGGGGAGCTGTTTTTT. This gives the protein CASIEVNTGELFF.

In this sample, this clone turned up once. The chain carries TRBV2 and TRBJ2-3; D may be TRBD1 (6 bases). Per the germline V gene, CDR1 is SNHLY and CDR2 is FYNNEI. The CDR3 loop spans 14 amino acids. Trimming pared 4 bases from V and 2 bases from J, leaving 10 bases between. The CDR3 DNA sequence: TGTGCCAGCAGTGCAGGGGTACCCACAGATACGCAGTATTTT. This codes for CASSAGVPTDTQYF.